The clone carrying this T cell receptor beta chain was recorded only once. Its antigen is unknown. The record originates from a study of shared clonotypes between healthy human individuals. Findings and limits, study-wide: Shared clonotypes: roughly 4.7% naive CD4, around 3.4% naive CD8, less than 2.5% memory CD4, around 0.4% memory CD8.

Losses at the gene ends were 6 bases for V and 2 bases for J; bases not matched to a gene: 3. CDR1 SGHTA and CDR2 FQGNSA come from the germline V gene. This CDR3 is 14 amino acids long. The run depth of the assay was deep. Per the study methods: ImmunoSEQ supplied junction-only sequences lacking quality scores, so filtering was different. Sequenced by immunoSEQ multiplex PCR; TCRdb stores in-frame clones only, minus some. The V and J calls and the clone size are those of that table, but D and trimming were determined from the DNA. The sample lists about 2,500,000 clones; roughly 92% were seen once. Only Caucasian adults living in Nashville, Tennessee served as donors.

This clonotype was obtained from a man aged 18 to 35 in good health. The sequencing input was naive CD4+ T cells sorted from blood. The subset: CD45RA+ positively selected. The J gene is TRBJ2-3, the V gene TRBV7-2, with TRBD2 matching over 9 bases. The DNA of the CDR3 is TGTGCCAGCAGGATAGCGGGGGACACAGATACGCAGTATTTT. Translation gives CASRIAGDTDTQYF.